A single sample gave rise to the 20 T cell receptor beta chains below, sequenced in a study of shared clonotypes between healthy human individuals. The table came from immunoSEQ multiplex PCR; TCRdb's copy has only in-frame clones and leaves some out. The sample holds over 2 million clones, 92% seen once. Input material: naive CD4+ T cells from PBMCs. Regarding subset: CD45RA+ positively selected. The receptors come from a man aged 18 to 30 in good health. Some clones in this sample may be carry-over from other donors' samples.

This clone was found once. The chain has TRBV19 and TRBJ1-3; D is possibly TRBD1 (6 bases). In germline, CDR1 is LNHDA, CDR2 SQIVND (reference sequence). There are 16 residues in the CDR3. Trimming took 11 bases from V and 2 from J, leaving 22 bases between them. The CDR3 reads CASEVRTVPPGNTIYF. CDR3 nucleotide sequence: TGTGCCTCTGAGGTCAGGACAGTGCCTCCTGGAAACACCATATATTTT.

About this clone itself: Within the sample, other DNA sequences also encode this same CDR3. The chain joins TRBV5-1 to TRBJ2-1; possibly TRBD1 or TRBD2 for D (5 bases each). The CDR3 covers 12 residues. V lost 3 bases, J lost 9 bases, and 10 bases lay in between. The V gene's germline CDR1 is SGHRS and CDR2 YFSETQ. The DNA of the CDR3 is TGCGCCAGCAGCTCTAGTGGGGGTGAGCAGTTCTTC. It encodes CASSSSGGEQFF. Full variable domain (remainder filled in from reference TRBV5-1 and TRBJ2-1): KAGVTQTPRYLIKTRGQQVTLSCSPISGHRSVSWYQQTPGQGLQFLFEYFSETQRNKGNFPGRFSGRQFSNSRSEMNVSTLELGDSALYLCASSSSGGEQFFGPGTRLTVL.

In DNA form, the CDR3 reads TGTGCCAGTGTTCGGCAGGGCACCCCCGGGGAGCTGTTTTTT. The encoded protein is CASVRQGTPGELFF. The chain joins TRBV19 to TRBJ2-2; D perhaps matches TRBD1 (5 bases). V was cut by 8 bases and J by 6 bases, with 16 bases left in between. Germline assignment: CDR1 LNHDA and CDR2 SQIVND (reference sequence). The CDR3 runs 14 residues. Filled out from reference TRBV19 and TRBJ2-2, the complete variable domain reads DGGITQSPKYLFRKEGQNVTLSCEQNLNHDAMYWYRQDPGQGLRLIYYSQIVNDFQKGDIAEGYSVSREKKESFPLTVTSAQKNPTAFYLCASVRQGTPGELFFGEGSRLTVL.

The chain combines TRBV28 with TRBJ1-1; D is unclear. Trimming removed 2 bases from V and 3 bases from J, with 4 bases in between. CDR1 is MDHEN and CDR2 is SYDVKM in the germline V gene. The CDR3 runs to 12 residues. The CDR3 DNA sequence: TGTGCCAGCAGTTTAGAATACACTGAAGCTTTCTTT. Translated, it gives CASSLEYTEAFF.

A few counts support this clone. The same CDR3 arises from other DNA sequences in this sample as well. The genes are TRBV2 and TRBJ1-5; TRBD1 might be the D (6 bases). Trimming removed 2 bases at V and 6 bases at J, with 8 bases between. CDR1 is SNHLY and CDR2 is FYNNEI in the germline V gene. The CDR3 sequence is 13 residues long. The DNA of the CDR3 is TGTGCCAGCAGTGAACAGGGGATTCAGCCCCAGCATTTT. Protein product: CASSEQGIQPQHF.

CDR3 in DNA: TGTGCCAGCAGCAGGGGAGGGACGAACACTGAAGCTTTCTTT. It encodes CASSRGGTNTEAFF. This rearrangement joins TRBV5-8 to TRBJ1-1; a weak D match, TRBD1 (5 bases). CDR3 size: 14 residues. The ends were cut back, 4 bases at V and 1 base at J, with 11 bases in the middle. Per the germline V gene, CDR1 is SGHTS and CDR2 is YDEGEE.

The chain combines TRBV5-1 with TRBJ2-4; 9 nucleotides match TRBD1. The V segment lost 4 bases and the J segment 2 bases; nucleotides outside the gene matches: 4. The CDR3 has 15 amino acids. The germline V gene has CDR1 SGHRS and CDR2 YFSETQ. The CDR3 nucleotides read TGCGCCAGCAGCATCGGACAGGGGACCAAAAACATTCAGTACTTC. Its protein product is CASSIGQGTKNIQYF.

The genes are TRBV5-4 and TRBJ2-5; the match to TRBD1 covers 8 bases. CDR3 length equals 15 residues. V dropped 3 bases and J dropped 0; count of bases not matched to a gene: 4. Germline V gene sequence: CDR1 SGHNT, CDR2 YYREEE (reference sequence). CDR3 sequence (DNA): TGTGCCAGCAGCTCCGCGACAGGGGACCAAGAGACCCAGTACTTC. Its translation is CASSSATGDQETQYF.

The chain recombines TRBV5-1 with TRBJ1-2; 8 bases align to TRBD1. The V and J ends lost 0 bases and 8 bases, in that order; junction bases with no gene match: 9. The CDR3 sequence is 15 residues long. Per germline, CDR1 SGHRS and CDR2 YFSETQ. This chain's CDR3 is CASSLGGQAILGYTF. DNA of the CDR3: TGCGCCAGCAGCTTGGGGGGACAGGCAATTTTGGGCTACACCTTC.

V and J are TRBV6-1 and TRBJ2-5, with D tentatively TRBD2 (7 bases). This CDR3 is 14 amino acids long. Germline assignment: CDR1 MNHNS and CDR2 SASEGT. V was trimmed by 8 bases and J by 5 bases, leaving 18 bases between them. The CDR3 loop is CASDLGGRGETQYF. CDR3 coding DNA: TGTGCCAGCGACCTCGGGGGGCGTGGGGAGACCCAGTACTTC.

V and J are TRBV29-1 and TRBJ2-3; 7 positions agree with TRBD1. The CDR3 spans 14 residues. Germline CDR1 SQVTM, CDR2 ANQGSEA. The V and J ends lost 7 bases and 3 bases, in that order; junction bases with no gene match: 10. CDR3 nucleotide sequence: TGCAGCGCCGAGGGGGCGGAAGCTACAGATACGCAGTATTTT. As protein: CSAEGAEATDTQYF.

V usage is TRBV5-1 and J usage is TRBJ2-3; D is uncertain. V shed 9 bases and J shed 0 bases, with 17 bases lying between them. This CDR3 contains 15 residues. The germline CDR1 and CDR2 sequences are SGHRS and YFSETQ. CDR3 region: CATRATPTSTDTQYF. Written as DNA, the CDR3 is TGCGCCACCCGGGCCACCCCGACTAGCACAGATACGCAGTATTTT. The full variable domain, completed using reference TRBV5-1 and TRBJ2-3, is KAGVTQTPRYLIKTRGQQVTLSCSPISGHRSVSWYQQTPGQGLQFLFEYFSETQRNKGNFPGRFSGRQFSNSRSEMNVSTLELGDSALYLCATRATPTSTDTQYFGPGTRLTVL.

This chain connects TRBV19 to TRBJ2-7; D unresolved. CDR1 is LNHDA, CDR2 SQIVND, per germline (reference sequence). CDR3 length: 14 amino acids. V was trimmed by 7 bases and J by 4 bases, leaving 17 bases between them. The CDR3 DNA is TGTGCCAGTACCGCGACATGGGTATCTTACGAGCAGTACTTC. Translation gives CASTATWVSYEQYF.

The chain employs TRBV5-1 and TRBJ2-7; D is possibly TRBD1 or TRBD2 (6 bases each). Germline-derived CDR1 and CDR2 are SGHRS and YFSETQ. V dropped 4 bases and J dropped 3 bases, with 17 bases sitting between them. The CDR3 is made up of 15 amino acids. The CDR3 loop is CASSRTGTGNYEQYF. The CDR3 DNA sequence: TGCGCCAGCAGCAGAACAGGGACTGGAAACTACGAGCAGTACTTC.

V is TRBV9 and J is TRBJ1-2, with a possible D match to TRBD1 (5 bases). Per germline, CDR1 SGDLS and CDR2 YYNGEE. The CDR3 extends over 19 amino acids. Trimming took 0 bases from V and 7 from J, leaving 28 bases between them. The CDR3 protein is CASSVEGLGGAESSSGYTF. CDR3 nucleotide sequence: TGTGCCAGCAGCGTAGAAGGGTTGGGAGGGGCTGAAAGTTCGAGTGGCTACACCTTC.

The sample holds a few counts of this clone. V is TRBV6-1 and J is TRBJ1-1; D ambiguous. Germline V gives CDR1 MNHNS, CDR2 SASEGT. This CDR3 spans 13 amino acids. Between the trimmed V and J ends, which lost 2 bases and 0 bases, there was a span of 4 bases. In DNA form, the CDR3 reads TGTGCCAGCAGTGAAATAATGAACACTGAAGCTTTCTTT. Protein: CASSEIMNTEAFF.

The CDR3 spells CASSFLFYEQYF. In DNA, the CDR3 is TGTGCCAGCAGTTTCCTGTTTTACGAGCAGTACTTC. The chain uses TRBV28 and TRBJ2-7; D remains ambiguous. The V end was cut by 3 bases, the J end by 4 bases, with 7 bases between. The CDR3 length is 12 residues. Germline V CDR1 and CDR2: MDHEN, SYDVKM.

The J gene is TRBJ2-2, the V gene TRBV2; 11 bases fit TRBD1. J gave up 4 bases and V 7 bases, and 2 bases lay outside the gene matches. This CDR3 spans 14 amino acids. CDR1 SNHLY and CDR2 FYNNEI come from the germline V gene. In DNA, the CDR3 is TGTGCCAGCAATGGACAGGGGGCCACCGGGGAGCTGTTTTTT. Amino acid sequence: CASNGQGATGELFF.

V and J are TRBV19 and TRBJ1-2, with TRBD1 as a possible D gene (6 bases). The germline V gene has CDR1 LNHDA and CDR2 SQIVND (reference sequence). Trimming took off 7 bases at V and 8 bases at J, with 20 bases between the two ends. CDR3 size: 14 residues. CDR3 residues: CASISGGRGGGYTF. The CDR3 bases are TGTGCCAGTATTTCTGGGGGCAGGGGAGGAGGCTACACCTTC. The variable domain in full, with the rest retrieved from reference TRBV19 and TRBJ1-2, is DGGITQSPKYLFRKEGQNVTLSCEQNLNHDAMYWYRQDPGQGLRLIYYSQIVNDFQKGDIAEGYSVSREKKESFPLTVTSAQKNPTAFYLCASISGGRGGGYTFGSGTRLTVV.

This chain links TRBV7-8 with TRBJ2-3; 11 bases agree with TRBD2. CDR1 is SGHVS, CDR2 FQNEAQ, per germline. The CDR3 extends over 16 amino acids. Trimming cost V 5 bases and J 2 bases; bases outside gene matches: 6. The CDR3 DNA reads TGTGCCAGCAGCGCAAAACTAGCGGGAGTCACAGATACGCAGTATTTT. Translating it yields CASSAKLAGVTDTQYF.